The 21 T cell receptor beta chains presented below share a single source sample, sequenced in a study of T cell responses to AZD1222 COVID-19 vaccine. Sequenced by immunoSEQ multiplex PCR; TCRdb stores in-frame clones only, minus some. Seen here are around 160,000 clones, 92% observed once, and the top ten hold around 1.3%. The starting material was peripheral blood, obtained 28 days after the second AZD1222 dose. These receptors all come from an adult who received the AZD1222 COVID-19 vaccine.

There are a few counts of this clone. The V and J genes are TRBV5-1 and TRBJ1-5; 7 positions agree with TRBD1. Germline V gene data show CDR1 as SGHRS and CDR2 as YFSETQ. The ends lost 2 bases at V and 7 bases at J; junction bases unmatched: 6. The CDR3 extends over 14 amino acids. The CDR3 DNA is TGCGCCAGCAGCTTAGGGGGCGCAAGACAGCCCCAGCATTTT. It yields the protein CASSLGGARQPQHF.

The table lists this clone with a count of one. The V call is TRBV10-3, the J call TRBJ1-2; TRBD1 might be the D (5 bases). This CDR3 region has 14 residues. Germline CDR1 ENHRY, CDR2 SYGVKD. The V gene lost 1 base and the J gene lost 2 bases, with 8 bases spanning the gap. DNA of the CDR3: TGTGCCATCAGTGAGTTTGACAGCAACTATGGCTACACCTTC. Translating gives CAISEFDSNYGYTF.

V and J are TRBV4-3 and TRBJ1-5; TRBD1 agrees at 8 bases. The CDR3 consists of 16 residues. Germline V CDR1 and CDR2: LGHNA, YSLEER. V lost 1 base to trimming and J lost 4 bases; unmatched junction nucleotides: 6. CDR3 region: CASSQVCRGRNQPQHF. The CDR3 DNA reads TGCGCCAGCAGCCAAGTTTGCAGGGGGCGGAATCAGCCCCAGCATTTT.

The chain carries TRBV28 and TRBJ2-1, with 8 bases matching TRBD1. Germline CDR1 reads MDHEN; CDR2 reads SYDVKM. V shed 8 bases and J 8 bases; nucleotides not matched to a gene: 8. The CDR3 consists of 13 residues. The CDR3 DNA follows: TGTGCCAGCTCCCTGGACAGGGTCGATGAGCAGTTCTTC. Residues: CASSLDRVDEQFF. The whole variable domain, filled in from reference TRBV28 and TRBJ2-1, reads DVKVTQSSRYLVKRTGEKVFLECVQDMDHENMFWYRQDPGLGLRLIYFSYDVKMKEKGDIPEGYSVSREKKERFSLILESASTNQTSMYLCASSLDRVDEQFFGPGTRLTVL.

This sequence joins TRBV6-1 and TRBJ1-1; TRBD1 agrees at 7 bases. V was pared by 2 bases and J by 10 bases, with 4 bases of the junction left unmatched. CDR3 length: 12 residues. Germline V lookup: CDR1 MNHNS, CDR2 SASEGT. The CDR3 DNA is TGTGCCAGCAGTGAACCAGGGGGGAGAGCTTTCTTT. Translated, it gives CASSEPGGRAFF.

The V call is TRBV4-1, the J call TRBJ2-7, with a tentative D call TRBD1 (5 bases). V was trimmed by 0 bases and J by 2 bases, leaving 11 bases between them. Germline V CDR1 and CDR2: MGHRA, YSYEKL. This CDR3 contains 15 residues. The CDR3 DNA is TGCGCCAGCAGCCAAGATTTTGGGGCAGCCTACGAGCAGTACTTC. Translation gives CASSQDFGAAYEQYF.

The rearrangement joins TRBV5-1 to TRBJ1-6; 7 bases are shared with TRBD1. V lost 4 bases to trimming and J lost 3 bases; unmatched junction nucleotides: 7. Germline V gives CDR1 SGHRS, CDR2 YFSETQ. This CDR3 is 16 amino acids long. The CDR3 coding sequence is TGCGCCAGCAGCCTACTCGGACAGGACTATAATTCACCCCTCCACTTT. It codes for CASSLLGQDYNSPLHF.

The rearrangement joins TRBV7-3 to TRBJ2-7, with a possible D match to TRBD1 (6 bases). Germline values: CDR1 SGHTA, CDR2 FQGTGA. V dropped 5 bases and J dropped 0 bases, with 11 bases sitting between them. The CDR3 is made up of 14 amino acids. The CDR3 loop reads CASSLQGNSYEQYF. The CDR3 region has the DNA TGTGCCAGCAGCCTACAGGGTAACTCCTACGAGCAGTACTTC. The full variable domain, in which reference TRBV7-3 and TRBJ2-7 provide the parts outside the CDR3, is GAGVSQTPSNKVTEKGKYVELRCDPISGHTALYWYRQSLGQGPEFLIYFQGTGAADDSGLPNDRFFAVRPEGSVSTLKIQRTERGDSAVYLCASSLQGNSYEQYFGPGTRLTVT.

The rearrangement links TRBV28 to TRBJ1-1, with unresolved D. CDR3 length: 15 amino acids. Germline CDR1 MDHEN, CDR2 SYDVKM. V lost 6 bases and J lost 0, with 14 bases in between. The CDR3 coding sequence is TGTGCCAGCAGAACCTCGTCCATCATGAACACTGAAGCTTTCTTT. Translating gives CASRTSSIMNTEAFF.

This clone was seen a few times. The V call is TRBV4-1, the J call TRBJ2-7, with D unresolved. The V gene's germline CDR1 is MGHRA and CDR2 YSYEKL. The V end lost 0 bases, the J end lost 6 bases, and 9 bases lay between the germline ends. The CDR3 has 13 amino acids. CDR3 protein: CASSQESGREQYF. CDR3 DNA sequence: TGCGCCAGCAGCCAAGAATCCGGGCGCGAGCAGTACTTC.

This chain joins TRBV7-9 and TRBJ2-7, with TRBD1 matching over 7 bases. CDR1 and CDR2 from the germline V gene are SEHNR and FQNEAQ (reference sequence). V shed 1 base, J shed 4 bases, and the junction held 7 bases outside the gene matches. The CDR3 extends over 15 amino acids. The CDR3 loop reads CASSLGQGDFYEQYF. The CDR3 DNA reads TGTGCCAGCAGCTTAGGACAGGGAGATTTTTACGAGCAGTACTTC.

This clone was found once. CDR3 amino acids: CASSPHGPNTEAFF. The CDR3, as DNA: TGCGCCAGCAGCCCGCACGGACCGAACACTGAAGCTTTCTTT. The chain couples TRBV4-1 to TRBJ1-1; the D is unclear. Germline V gives CDR1 MGHRA, CDR2 YSYEKL. The V end was cut by 4 bases, the J end by 1 base, with 10 bases between. The CDR3 runs 14 residues.

The gene calls are TRBV5-1 and TRBJ1-4; D may be TRBD1 (5 bases). The V end was cut by 3 bases, the J end by 10 bases, with 16 bases between. From germline, CDR1 is SGHRS and CDR2 YFSETQ. The CDR3 covers 14 residues. The CDR3 nucleotides are TGCGCCAGCAGCTCCACCGAGGGGAGGGTAAAACTGTTTTTT. Translating gives CASSSTEGRVKLFF.

V is TRBV24-1 and J is TRBJ2-1, with a possible D match to TRBD2 (6 bases). This CDR3 region has 13 residues. Germline V lookup: CDR1 KGHDR, CDR2 SFDVKD. The V end lost 7 bases, the J end lost 5 bases, and 11 bases lay between the germline ends. The CDR3 reads CATRGSGDNEQFF. For the CDR3, the DNA is TGTGCCACCAGGGGGTCGGGGGACAATGAGCAGTTCTTC.

This clone was counted a few times. The CDR3 loop reads CSVGTGGSNYGYTF. DNA of the CDR3: TGCAGCGTTGGGACAGGGGGTTCTAACTATGGCTACACCTTC. The chain has TRBV29-1 and TRBJ1-2, with 10 bases fitting TRBD1. The CDR3 extends over 14 amino acids. Germline V gene lookup returns CDR1 SQVTM and CDR2 ANQGSEA. J was trimmed by 0 bases and V by 4 bases; bases with no gene match: 2.

The genes are TRBV27 and TRBJ1-1; 7 nucleotides align to TRBD1. With 5 bases clipped from V and 0 bases from J, the junction kept 18 bases outside the gene matches. Germline CDR1 and CDR2: MNHEY and SMNVEV (reference sequence). The CDR3 spans 19 residues. The CDR3 region has the DNA TGTGCCAGCAGTCTAGAAGGCCCGACAGGGTTTGGGGTGAACACTGAAGCTTTCTTT. Protein: CASSLEGPTGFGVNTEAFF.

The chain employs TRBV28 and TRBJ1-4; D perhaps matches TRBD1 (5 bases). Germline values: CDR1 MDHEN, CDR2 SYDVKM. V was trimmed by 2 bases and J by 8 bases, leaving 24 bases between them. The length of the CDR3 is 18 residues. The CDR3 protein is CASSLVRQGVDPSEKLFF. CDR3 nucleotides: TGTGCCAGCAGTTTAGTGAGGCAGGGCGTGGATCCCTCGGAAAAACTGTTTTTT. Full variable domain (outside the CDR3, taken from reference TRBV28 and TRBJ1-4): DVKVTQSSRYLVKRTGEKVFLECVQDMDHENMFWYRQDPGLGLRLIYFSYDVKMKEKGDIPEGYSVSREKKERFSLILESASTNQTSMYLCASSLVRQGVDPSEKLFFGSGTQLSVL.

The rearrangement links TRBV12-3 or TRBV12-4 to TRBJ1-2; D is unresolved. The germline V and J ends were trimmed by 4 bases and 0 bases, with 6 bases remaining between them. The CDR3 is 13 amino acids. Here the CDR3 DNA reads TGTGCCAGCAGTTGGACTACTAACTATGGCTACACCTTC. Translating it yields CASSWTTNYGYTF.

This clone was detected once. The rearrangement links TRBV27 to TRBJ2-5; 11 nucleotides match TRBD2. With 5 bases clipped from V and 7 bases from J, the junction kept 9 bases outside the gene matches. CDR3 length: 15 amino acids. Germline V gives CDR1 MNHEY, CDR2 SMNVEV (reference sequence). Here the CDR3 reads CASSQGLAALGTQYF. The CDR3 DNA reads as TGTGCCAGCAGTCAGGGACTAGCGGCTCTGGGGACCCAGTACTTC.

The chain recombines TRBV5-1 with TRBJ2-1; D is ambiguous. The CDR3 is 17 residues long. The germline CDR1 and CDR2 sequences are SGHRS and YFSETQ. V lost 1 base, J lost 0 bases, and 14 bases lay in between. The CDR3, as DNA: TGCGCCAGCAGCTTGCGTCCCATCTCGAGCTCCTACAATGAGCAGTTCTTC. Translated, it gives CASSLRPISSSYNEQFF.

This sequence joins TRBV5-1 and TRBJ1-6, with TRBD1 matching 7 bases. In germline, CDR1 is SGHRS, CDR2 YFSETQ. The ends lost 4 bases at V and 5 bases at J; junction bases unmatched: 3. The CDR3 is 14 residues long. CDR3 DNA sequence: TGCGCCAGCAGCCCCGGGACAGATAATTCACCCCTCCACTTT. Protein sequence: CASSPGTDNSPLHF.